Included here is one T cell receptor (beta chain) sequence, with context. This sample was taken from a study of blood T cell repertoires in COVID-19. V lost 5 bases to trimming and J lost 4 bases; unmatched junction nucleotides: 18. Germline CDR1 MNHNY, CDR2 SVGAGI (reference sequence). The CDR3 spans 20 residues. The table came from immunoSEQ multiplex PCR; TCRdb's copy has only in-frame clones and leaves some out. Here the sample spans 350,000 to 450,000 clones, roughly 90% being singletons. This chain uses TRBV6-6 with TRBJ2-2; 11 bases align to TRBD2. The clonotype comes from a man aged 35 to 55 with acute or convalescent COVID-19. The specimen sequenced was peripheral blood. This CDR3 reads CASSPFLPRSTSGSTGELFF. DNA of the CDR3: TGTGCCAGCAGTCCTTTCCTCCCCCGGAGTACTAGCGGGAGCACCGGGGAGCTGTTTTTT.